Each of the 7 T cell receptor beta chains below was sequenced from the same sample in a study of T cells in Graves' hyperthyroidism and ophthalmopathy. Amplification of TCR beta CDR3 regions was performed using RNA transcripts as template. The HTBI set primed first-round TCR CDR3 RT-PCR. TCRdb reprocessed the multiplex PCR reads with MiXCR, giving one entry per CDR3 protein. The sample has a few hundred thousand distinct CDR3 sequences; around 13% are singletons. Input material: blood. These receptors were collected from a woman between 18 and 29 years old with Graves' hyperthyroidism.

This clonotype was found many times. V gene TRBV10-2 combines with J gene TRBJ1-2; D unclear. The V and J ends lost 0 bases and 4 bases respectively, with 9 bases between them. There are 14 residues in the CDR3. The germline gives CDR1 WSHSY, CDR2 SAAADI. The CDR3 reads CASSESRLGYGYTF. As DNA, the CDR3 is TGCGCCAGCAGTGAGTCGAGGCTCGGCTATGGCTACACCTTC.

The chain is built from TRBV27 and TRBJ2-7; 8 nucleotides match TRBD1. Germline V gene lookup returns CDR1 MNHEY and CDR2 SMNVEV (reference sequence). This CDR3 region has 14 residues. The V segment lost 1 base and the J segment 4 bases; nucleotides outside the gene matches: 3. The CDR3 DNA reads TGTGCCAGCAGTTTATGGCAGGGGGCTTACGAGCAGTACTTC. Translation gives CASSLWQGAYEQYF.

The sample holds many counts of this clonotype. This chain uses TRBV9 with TRBJ1-2; D not certain. The CDR3 contains 12 residues. The V gene's germline CDR1 is SGDLS and CDR2 YYNGEE. V lost 3 bases to trimming and J lost 7 bases, with 10 bases between them. CDR3 amino acids: CASSGTNLGYTF. CDR3 nucleotides: TGTGCCAGCAGCGGGACGAATCTTGGCTACACCTTC.

This clonotype was seen repeatedly, ten times or more. The V and J genes are TRBV25-1 and TRBJ2-7; 8 bases match TRBD2. The junction had 6 bases not matched to a gene; V was cut back by 3 bases and J by 5 bases. Germline V gene data show CDR1 as MGHDK and CDR2 as SYGVNS. This CDR3 is 14 amino acids long. CDR3 in amino acids: CASSEASREDEQYF. DNA for the CDR3: TGTGCCAGCAGTGAGGCCTCGCGGGAGGACGAGCAGTACTTC.

This clonotype showed up many times. V usage is TRBV28 and J usage is TRBJ2-5; no clear D gene. Trimming took 5 bases from V and 1 from J, leaving 11 bases between them. Per germline, CDR1 MDHEN and CDR2 SYDVKM. This CDR3 comprises 14 residues. CDR3 sequence reads: CASSAYRFQETQYF. CDR3 nucleotides: TGTGCCAGCAGTGCATACCGGTTCCAAGAGACCCAGTACTTC.

CDR3 bases: TGTGCCAGCAGTCGACAGTTTGCGAACACTGAAGCTTTCTTT. It specifies CASSRQFANTEAFF. The V gene is TRBV6-2 or TRBV6-3, the J gene TRBJ1-1, with a weak D call TRBD1 (5 bases). Germline V gene lookup returns CDR1 MNHEY and CDR2 SVGEGT. Trimming cost V 5 bases and J 1 base, with 11 bases left between them. The CDR3 length is 14 residues.

The rearrangement uses TRBV5-1 and TRBJ2-5; 14 bases align to TRBD2. J was trimmed by 5 bases and V by 9 bases; bases with no gene match: 3. The CDR3 loop spans 13 amino acids. Germline V CDR1 and CDR2: SGHRS, YFSETQ. The CDR3 reads CATGTSGSETQYF. The CDR3 DNA reads as TGCGCCACCGGGACTAGCGGGAGTGAGACCCAGTACTTC.